The 14 T cell receptor beta chains below come from one sample, sequenced in a study of cytomegalovirus exposure and HLA in healthy donors. The PCR contained 60 Vbeta and 13 Jbeta primers. Clones were sequenced by immunoSEQ multiplex PCR, and TCRdb holds only the in-frame ones, with some missing. Among 140,000 to 150,000 clones, roughly 85% were seen once, and the ten largest hold less than 2%. The source material was PBMCs. The receptors shown here come from a young woman in good health and CMV-seronegative.

The chain joins TRBV6-6 to TRBJ2-5; 7 bases are shared with TRBD1. The CDR3 loop spans 14 amino acids. The V segment lost 2 bases and the J segment 3 bases; nucleotides outside the gene matches: 3. Germline CDR1 and CDR2: MNHNY and SVGAGI (reference sequence). CDR3 residues: CASSYRDRKETQYF. In nucleotides, the CDR3 is TGTGCCAGCAGTTACCGGGACAGAAAAGAGACCCAGTACTTC.

The rearrangement uses TRBV27 and TRBJ2-5, with 7 bases that match TRBD2. The J call is doubtful: the DNA matches TRBJ2-7 better. The CDR3 extends over 15 amino acids. Germline CDR1 is MNHEY and CDR2 is SMNVEV (reference sequence). The CDR3 loop is CASSLSSGKTYEQYF. The CDR3 DNA is TGTGCCAGCAGTTTATCGAGCGGGAAAACCTACGAGCAGTACTTC.

V usage is TRBV5-1 and J usage is TRBJ2-1; 12 nucleotides match TRBD2. The germline CDR1 and CDR2 sequences are SGHRS and YFSETQ. Trimming at V came to 4 bases and at J to 12 bases, leaving 14 bases not matched to a gene. The CDR3 has 16 amino acids. The CDR3 loop is CASSHETSGGLFSQFF. Written as DNA, the CDR3 is TGCGCCAGCAGCCACGAAACTAGCGGGGGGCTCTTCTCGCAGTTCTTC.

V is TRBV11-2 and J is TRBJ1-1, with 8 bases fitting TRBD1. V lost 5 bases, J lost 6 bases, and 8 bases stayed unmatched. The CDR3 extends over 14 amino acids. Germline CDR1 reads SGHAT; CDR2 reads FQNNGV. The CDR3 protein is CASSAYDRGAEAFF. The CDR3 DNA reads as TGTGCCAGCAGCGCATACGACAGGGGCGCTGAAGCTTTCTTT.

This rearrangement joins TRBV5-3 to TRBJ1-2; D gene uncertain. Being an ORF, TRBV5-3 has a function that is uncertain. V lost 3 bases and J 2 bases, leaving 14 bases between the germline ends. The CDR3 runs to 15 residues. CDR3 sequence: CARSWPRVSNYGYTF. The CDR3 nucleotides read TGTGCCAGAAGCTGGCCCCGGGTATCCAACTATGGCTACACCTTC.

The rearrangement uses TRBV7-2 and TRBJ2-7, with 9 bases lining up with TRBD2. J lost 9 bases, V lost 4 bases, and 10 bases had no gene match. Germline V gene sequence: CDR1 SGHTA, CDR2 FQGNSA. The CDR3 is 14 amino acids. CDR3 sequence: CASSSNNPAGGQYF. The CDR3 DNA is TGTGCCAGCAGCTCCAACAATCCAGCGGGGGGGCAGTACTTC.

V and J are TRBV5-5 and TRBJ1-2; maybe TRBD1 (5 bases). The CDR3 is 13 amino acids. The V end was cut by 3 bases, the J end by 4 bases, with 10 bases between. Per the germline V gene, CDR1 is SGHKS and CDR2 is YYEKEE (reference sequence). CDR3 bases: TGTGCCAGCAGCTCGGACACGTCCTATGGCTACACCTTC. Translating it yields CASSSDTSYGYTF.

The V call is TRBV10-3, the J call TRBJ1-1; D may be TRBD1 (5 bases). The V end was cut by 10 bases, the J end by 4 bases, with 10 bases between. Germline CDR1 reads ENHRY; CDR2 reads SYGVKD. The CDR3 has 11 amino acids. For the CDR3, the DNA is TGTGCCACCTCGGGGGGCACTGAAGCTTTCTTT. Translated: CATSGGTEAFF.

The chain joins TRBV7-2 to TRBJ1-4, with D possibly being TRBD1 (6 bases). The CDR3 length is 18 residues. CDR1 and CDR2 from the germline V gene are SGHTA and FQGNSA. The V end lost 4 bases, the J end lost 10 bases, and 28 bases lay between the germline ends. CDR3 coding DNA: TGTGCCAGCAGCTACACAGGGTCTTTCTCTCGGGTCGCTGGAAAACTGTTTTTT. Translation: CASSYTGSFSRVAGKLFF.

The chain combines TRBV2 with TRBJ2-5; maybe TRBD2 (6 bases). The CDR3 covers 12 residues. V lost 4 bases to trimming and J lost 9 bases, with 12 bases between them. In germline, CDR1 is SNHLY, CDR2 FYNNEI. CDR3 region: CASSGRKRAQYF. For the CDR3, the DNA is TGTGCCAGCAGTGGGCGCAAGCGGGCCCAGTACTTC.

The chain carries TRBV5-1 and TRBJ2-7; 10 nucleotides match TRBD1. The V gene end was trimmed by 4 bases and the J gene end by 6 bases; junction bases not matched to a gene: 7. Germline V lookup: CDR1 SGHRS, CDR2 YFSETQ. The CDR3 length is 14 residues. The CDR3 reads CASSRWDRGSEQYF. As DNA, the CDR3 is TGCGCCAGCAGCCGATGGGACAGGGGAAGCGAGCAGTACTTC.

The chain carries TRBV28 and TRBJ1-1; D is unresolved. This CDR3 spans 14 amino acids. Deletions cut 3 bases from V and 6 bases from J, with 14 bases between. Germline V lookup: CDR1 MDHEN, CDR2 SYDVKM. The CDR3 loop reads CASSLPTFTPEAFF. The CDR3 DNA sequence: TGTGCCAGCAGTTTGCCTACTTTTACGCCTGAAGCTTTCTTT.

The CDR3 sequence: CASRLGHVTFYEQYF. DNA of the CDR3: TGTGCCAGCAGGTTGGGACATGTCACCTTCTACGAGCAGTACTTC. V is TRBV6-5 and J is TRBJ2-7, with D possibly matching TRBD1 (6 bases). CDR1 and CDR2 (germline): MNHEY, SVGAGI. The CDR3 extends over 15 amino acids. The V end was cut by 6 bases, the J end by 3 bases, with 18 bases between.

The chain is built from TRBV5-4 and TRBJ2-5; 7 nucleotides agree with TRBD2. The J call may not be correct, given that the DNA end is closer to TRBJ2-7. Germline assignment: CDR1 SGHNT and CDR2 YYREEE (reference sequence). The CDR3 covers 14 residues. CDR3 nucleotide sequence: TGTGCCAGCAGCTCCCCAGGGCGGGGGTCCGAGCAGTACTTC. Translation gives CASSSPGRGSEQYF.